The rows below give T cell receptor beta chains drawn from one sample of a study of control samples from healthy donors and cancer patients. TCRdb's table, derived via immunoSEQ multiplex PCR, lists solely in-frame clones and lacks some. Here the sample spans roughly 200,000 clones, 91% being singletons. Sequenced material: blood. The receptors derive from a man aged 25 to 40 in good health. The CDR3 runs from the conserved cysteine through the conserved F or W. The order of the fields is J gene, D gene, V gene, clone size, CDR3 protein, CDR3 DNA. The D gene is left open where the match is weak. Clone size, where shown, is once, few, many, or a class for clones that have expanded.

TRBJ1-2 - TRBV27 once CASSGGLFGGSLYGYTF TGTGCCAGCAGTGGGGGTCTTTTTGGGGGGTCCCTCTATGGCTACACCTTC
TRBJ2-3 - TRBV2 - CASGVVADTQYF TGTGCCAGCGGGGTCGTGGCAGATACGCAGTATTTT
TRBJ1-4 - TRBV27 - CASSGVAFGEKLFF TGTGCCAGCAGTGGGGTGGCATTTGGTGAAAAACTGTTTTTT
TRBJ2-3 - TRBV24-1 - CATSDYRGAQYF TGTGCCACCAGTGATTACCGAGGGGCGCAGTATTTT
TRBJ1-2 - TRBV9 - CASSPYRVLDYGYTF TGTGCCAGCAGCCCTTACAGGGTATTGGACTATGGCTACACCTTC
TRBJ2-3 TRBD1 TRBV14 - CASSPWTGSTDTQYF TGTGCCAGCAGCCCCTGGACAGGGAGCACAGATACGCAGTATTTT
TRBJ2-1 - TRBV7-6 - CASSLLGTSSYNEQFF TGTGCCAGCAGCTTACTGGGTACAAGCTCCTACAATGAGCAGTTCTTC
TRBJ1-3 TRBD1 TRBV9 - CASSVGPRQGVPIFGNTIYF TGTGCCAGCAGCGTAGGCCCTCGACAGGGAGTCCCAATATTTGGAAACACCATATATTTT
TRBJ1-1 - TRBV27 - CASFPAGYVNTEAFF TGTGCCAGCTTTCCAGCCGGGTATGTGAACACTGAAGCTTTCTTT
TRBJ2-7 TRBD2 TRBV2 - CASSEIRLAGGHEQYF TGTGCCAGCAGTGAAATCAGACTAGCGGGGGGCCACGAGCAGTACTTC
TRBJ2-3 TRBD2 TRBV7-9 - CASSRGLAGALEDTQYF TGTGCCAGCAGCCGGGGACTAGCGGGGGCTCTCGAGGATACGCAGTATTTT
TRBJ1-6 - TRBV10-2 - CASSDRAQPPLHF TGCGCCAGCAGTGACAGGGCTCAGCCACCCCTCCACTTT
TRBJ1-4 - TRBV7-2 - CASSLQGGGATNEKLFF TGTGCCAGCAGCTTACAGGGAGGAGGGGCAACTAATGAAAAACTGTTTTTT
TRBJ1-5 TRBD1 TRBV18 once CASSPQTGAQPQHF TGTGCCAGCTCACCACAAACAGGGGCTCAGCCCCAGCATTTT
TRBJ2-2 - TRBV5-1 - CASSFGPGELFF TGCGCCAGCAGCTTCGGGCCCGGGGAGCTGTTTTTT
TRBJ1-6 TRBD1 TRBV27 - CASTPGTAPDSPLHF TGTGCCAGCACCCCCGGGACAGCACCGGATTCACCCCTCCACTTT
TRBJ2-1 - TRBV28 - CASSLLTEGPNEQFF TGTGCCAGCAGTTTATTAACCGAGGGCCCGAATGAGCAGTTCTTC
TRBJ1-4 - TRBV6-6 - CASIKNGAPNEKLFF TGTGCCAGCATTAAAAACGGGGCCCCTAATGAAAAACTGTTTTTT
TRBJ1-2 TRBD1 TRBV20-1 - CSASPPGQGPGYTF TGCAGTGCTAGTCCTCCGGGACAGGGGCCTGGCTACACCTTC
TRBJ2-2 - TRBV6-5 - CASSYFRGPNTGELFF TGTGCCAGCAGTTATTTCCGGGGGCCCAACACCGGGGAGCTGTTTTTT
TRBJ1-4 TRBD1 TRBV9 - CASSIRQGAGEKLFF TGTGCCAGCAGCATCCGACAGGGGGCGGGTGAAAAACTGTTTTTT
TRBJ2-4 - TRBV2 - CASERLLAKNIQYF TGTGCCAGCGAAAGACTGCTAGCCAAAAACATTCAGTACTTC
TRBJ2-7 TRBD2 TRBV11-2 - CASSSGGNPYEQYF TGTGCCAGCAGTTCGGGAGGGAACCCCTACGAGCAGTACTTC
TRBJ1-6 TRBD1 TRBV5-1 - CASSWDKGGSPLHF TGCGCCAGCAGCTGGGACAAAGGGGGCTCACCCCTCCACTTT
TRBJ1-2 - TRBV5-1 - CASSLGSSDYGYTF TGCGCCAGCAGCTTGGGCTCGTCGGACTATGGCTACACCTTC
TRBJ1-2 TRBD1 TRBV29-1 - CSVGQGDYGYTF TGCAGCGTTGGACAGGGGGACTATGGCTACACCTTC
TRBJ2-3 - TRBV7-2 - CASSLDGRANTDTQYF TGTGCCAGCAGCTTAGATGGCAGGGCGAACACAGATACGCAGTATTTT
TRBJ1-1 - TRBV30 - CAWRGMGNTEAFF TGTGCCTGGAGAGGTATGGGAAACACTGAAGCTTTCTTT
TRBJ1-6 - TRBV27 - CASRWGGQGDSPLHF TGTGCCAGCAGGTGGGGGGGGCAAGGGGATTCACCCCTCCACTTT
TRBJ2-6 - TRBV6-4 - CASSPGTTSGANVLTF TGTGCCAGCAGCCCTGGGACAACGTCTGGGGCCAACGTCCTGACTTTC
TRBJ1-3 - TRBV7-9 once CASSLAEGSGNTIYF TGTGCCAGCAGCTTAGCGGAGGGTTCTGGAAACACCATATATTTT
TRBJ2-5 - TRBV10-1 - CASKGTHYKQETQYF TGCGCAAGCAAGGGGACTCACTACAAACAAGAGACCCAGTACTTC
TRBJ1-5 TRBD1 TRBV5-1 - CASSLDRGGQPQHF TGCGCCAGCAGCTTGGACAGGGGCGGTCAGCCCCAGCATTTT
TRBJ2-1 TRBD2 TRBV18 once CASSPGAGGREQFF TGTGCCAGCTCACCAGGGGCGGGAGGGCGTGAGCAGTTCTTC
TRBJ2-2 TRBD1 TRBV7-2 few CASSPWTGVGTGELFF TGTGCCAGCAGCCCCTGGACAGGGGTGGGTACCGGGGAGCTGTTTTTT
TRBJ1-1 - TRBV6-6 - CASTEPEGTEAFF TGTGCCAGCACCGAACCCGAGGGGACTGAAGCTTTCTTT
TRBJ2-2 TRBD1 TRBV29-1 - CSVGTGSNTGELFF TGCAGCGTTGGGACAGGGTCGAACACCGGGGAGCTGTTTTTT
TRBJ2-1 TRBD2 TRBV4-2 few CASSRPSGGNEQFF TGTGCCAGCAGCCGCCCGTCGGGGGGCAATGAGCAGTTCTTC
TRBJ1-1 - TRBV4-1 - CASSQGGHKGTEAFF TGCGCCAGCAGCCAAGGGGGACATAAGGGAACTGAAGCTTTCTTT
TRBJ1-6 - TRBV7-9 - CASNPLGENSPLHF TGTGCCAGCAACCCCCTGGGGGAGAATTCACCCCTCCACTTT
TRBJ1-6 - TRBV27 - CASSYGGTNSPLHF TGTGCCAGCAGCTATGGGGGGACAAACTCACCCCTCCACTTT
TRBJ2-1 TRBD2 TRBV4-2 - CASSRTSGADNEQFF TGTGCCAGCAGCCGGACTAGCGGGGCCGACAATGAGCAGTTCTTC
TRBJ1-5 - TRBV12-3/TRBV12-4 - CASRLDSNQPQHF TGTGCCAGCAGATTGGACAGCAATCAGCCCCAGCATTTT
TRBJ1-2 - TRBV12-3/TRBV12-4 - CASSLILQYGYTF TGTGCCAGCAGTTTAATTTTACAGTATGGCTACACCTTC
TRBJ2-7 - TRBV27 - CASSFGPPPYEQYF TGTGCCAGCAGTTTTGGGCCTCCTCCCTACGAGCAGTACTTC
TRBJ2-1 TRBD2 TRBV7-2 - CASSLVMGFGTSDPNEQFF TGTGCCAGCAGCTTAGTGATGGGTTTTGGGACTAGCGACCCCAATGAGCAGTTCTTC
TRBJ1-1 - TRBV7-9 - CARRKWETNTEAFF TGTGCCAGGAGGAAGTGGGAGACGAACACTGAAGCTTTCTTT
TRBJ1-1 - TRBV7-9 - CASSLEGEAFF TGTGCCAGCAGCTTAGAGGGGGAAGCTTTCTTT
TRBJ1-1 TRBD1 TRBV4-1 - CASSHPRTWSGDRGLRTEAFF TGCGCCAGCAGCCACCCGCGAACTTGGAGTGGGGACAGGGGGCTGAGAACTGAAGCTTTCTTT
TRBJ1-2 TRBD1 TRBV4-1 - CASTPTGTGVFGYTF TGCGCCAGTACACCTACCGGGACAGGGGTATTTGGCTACACCTTC
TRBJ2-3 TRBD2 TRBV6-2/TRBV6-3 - CASSYLAGRTSTDTQYF TGTGCCAGCAGTTACCTAGCGGGGAGAACTAGCACAGATACGCAGTATTTT
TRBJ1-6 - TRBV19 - CASSIGGQGRSPLHF TGTGCCAGTAGTATTGGGGGACAAGGTCGTTCACCCCTCCACTTT
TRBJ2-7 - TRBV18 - CASSPGGGGVNEQYF TGTGCCAGCTCACCAGGGGGCGGCGGGGTAAACGAGCAGTACTTC
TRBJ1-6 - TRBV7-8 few CASSFSGTGYNSPLHF TGTGCCAGCAGTTTTAGCGGTACAGGGTACAATTCACCCCTCCACTTT
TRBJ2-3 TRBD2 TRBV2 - CASSEWTSGGYTDTQYF TGTGCCAGCAGTGAATGGACTAGCGGGGGGTACACAGATACGCAGTATTTT
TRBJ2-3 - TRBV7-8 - CASSRKQGGASTDTQYF TGTGCCAGCAGCCGCAAGCAAGGGGGGGCTAGCACAGATACGCAGTATTTT
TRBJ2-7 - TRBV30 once CAWSAGDVLKQYF TGTGCCTGGAGTGCCGGAGATGTTCTTAAGCAGTACTTC
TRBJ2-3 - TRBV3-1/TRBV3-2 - CASSQMKRLNTDTQYF TGTGCCAGCAGCCAAATGAAGCGGCTCAACACAGATACGCAGTATTTT
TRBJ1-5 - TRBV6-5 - CASLFSGGSNQPQHF TGTGCCAGCCTTTTTTCGGGGGGTAGCAATCAGCCCCAGCATTTT